This T cell receptor (beta chain) was recorded in a study of radiation and T cells in renal cell carcinoma. Assay used: immunoSEQ multiplex PCR; TCRdb lists only in-frame clones, some missing. The data show 65,000 to 80,000 clones, approximately 86% seen once. Time point noted: blood 2 weeks post-SBRT. As to treatment: 15 Gy SBRT to primary tumor, nephrectomy 4 weeks later. Clear cell pathology was present in this patient's renal cell carcinoma. Trimming removed 6 bases at V and 7 bases at J, with 21 bases between. The CDR3 length is 15 residues. In germline, CDR1 is MNHEY, CDR2 SMNVEV (reference sequence).

This sequence originates from a woman aged 45-65 years with renal cell carcinoma. Sample: blood, taken from a patient whose treatment included radiotherapy and nephrectomy. V and J are TRBV27 and TRBJ1-1, with D possibly matching TRBD1 (5 bases). The CDR3 sequence is CASRNTASGFSEAFF. In DNA, the CDR3 is TGTGCCAGCAGAAACACCGCATCAGGGTTTAGTGAAGCTTTCTTT.